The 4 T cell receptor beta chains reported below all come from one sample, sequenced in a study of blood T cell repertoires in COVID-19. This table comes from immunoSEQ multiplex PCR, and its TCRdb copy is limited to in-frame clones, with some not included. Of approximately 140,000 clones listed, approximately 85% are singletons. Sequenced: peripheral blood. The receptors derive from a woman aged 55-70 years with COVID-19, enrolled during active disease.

The DNA of the CDR3 is TGTGCCATCAGTGAGTCCTTGAGACAGGGGATGAACACTGAAGCTTTCTTT. As protein: CAISESLRQGMNTEAFF. The rearrangement joins TRBV10-3 to TRBJ1-1; 8 bases agree with TRBD1. The CDR3 contains 17 residues. Germline CDR1 reads ENHRY; CDR2 reads SYGVKD. The V gene end was trimmed by 0 bases and the J gene end by 0 bases; junction bases not matched to a gene: 6.

For the CDR3, the DNA is TGTGCCAGCAGCCTTACCAAGGGCAGGGACACTGAAGCTTTCTTT. It is translated as CASSLTKGRDTEAFF. V usage is TRBV4-2 and J usage is TRBJ1-1, with D maybe TRBD1 (5 bases). The CDR3 has 15 residues. Germline-derived CDR1 and CDR2 are LGHNA and YNFKEQ. The V gene lost 4 bases and the J gene lost 3 bases, with 15 bases spanning the gap.

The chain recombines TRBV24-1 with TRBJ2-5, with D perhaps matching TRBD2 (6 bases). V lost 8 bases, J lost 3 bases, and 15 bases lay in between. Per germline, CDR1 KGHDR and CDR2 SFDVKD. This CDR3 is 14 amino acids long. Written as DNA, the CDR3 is TGTGCCACCAAAGGTCCGGGAGAGAAAGAGACCCAGTACTTC. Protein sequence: CATKGPGEKETQYF.

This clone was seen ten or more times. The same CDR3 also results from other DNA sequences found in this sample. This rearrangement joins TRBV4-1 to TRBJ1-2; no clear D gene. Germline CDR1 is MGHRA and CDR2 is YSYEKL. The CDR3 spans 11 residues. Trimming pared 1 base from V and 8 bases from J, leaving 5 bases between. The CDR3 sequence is CASSQAGGYTF. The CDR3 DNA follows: TGCGCCAGCAGCCAAGCGGGGGGCTACACCTTC.